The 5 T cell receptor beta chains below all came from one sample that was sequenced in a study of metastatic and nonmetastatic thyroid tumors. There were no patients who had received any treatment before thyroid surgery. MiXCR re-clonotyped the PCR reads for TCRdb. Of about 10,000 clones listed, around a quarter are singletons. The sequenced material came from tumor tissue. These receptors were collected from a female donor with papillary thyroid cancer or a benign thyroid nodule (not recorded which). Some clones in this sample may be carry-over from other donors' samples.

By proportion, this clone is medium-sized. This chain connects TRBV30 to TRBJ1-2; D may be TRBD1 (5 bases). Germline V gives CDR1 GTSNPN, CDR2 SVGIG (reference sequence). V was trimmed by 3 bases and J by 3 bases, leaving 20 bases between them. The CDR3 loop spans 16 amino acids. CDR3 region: CAWSRERGRWDYGYTF. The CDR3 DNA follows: TGTGCCTGGAGCCGCGAACGGGGCAGATGGGACTATGGCTACACCTTC.

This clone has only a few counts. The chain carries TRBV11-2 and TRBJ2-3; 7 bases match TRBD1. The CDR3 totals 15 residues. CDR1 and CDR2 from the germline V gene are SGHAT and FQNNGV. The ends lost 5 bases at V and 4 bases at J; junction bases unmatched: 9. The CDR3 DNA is TGTGCCAGCAGCCCCAGGACAGGAGGCGCAGATACGCAGTATTTT. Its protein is CASSPRTGGADTQYF.

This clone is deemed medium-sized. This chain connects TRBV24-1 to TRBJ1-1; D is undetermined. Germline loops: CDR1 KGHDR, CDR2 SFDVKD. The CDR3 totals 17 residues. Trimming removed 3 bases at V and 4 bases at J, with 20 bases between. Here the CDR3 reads CATSDGQLDVWGTEAFF. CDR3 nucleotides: TGTGCCACCAGTGATGGGCAGCTAGACGTCTGGGGCACTGAAGCTTTCTTT.

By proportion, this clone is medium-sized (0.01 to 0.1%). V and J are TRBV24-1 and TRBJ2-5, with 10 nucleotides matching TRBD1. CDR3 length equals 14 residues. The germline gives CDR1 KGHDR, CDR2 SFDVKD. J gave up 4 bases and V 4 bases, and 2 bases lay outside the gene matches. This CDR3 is CATSEGTGVETQYF. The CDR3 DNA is TGTGCCACCAGTGAAGGGACAGGGGTAGAGACCCAGTACTTC.

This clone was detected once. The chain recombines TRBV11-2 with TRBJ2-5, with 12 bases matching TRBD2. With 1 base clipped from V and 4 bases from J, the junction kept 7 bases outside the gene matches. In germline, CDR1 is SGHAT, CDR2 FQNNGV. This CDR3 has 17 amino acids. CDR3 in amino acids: CASSLGLPGLAGETQYF. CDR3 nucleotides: TGTGCCAGCAGCTTAGGACTTCCGGGACTAGCGGGAGAGACCCAGTACTTC.